Each of the 12 T cell receptor beta chains below was sequenced from the same sample in a study of T cell repertoires in cytomegalovirus infection. TCRdb reprocessed the reads via MiXCR and lists one record per CDR3 protein. The data show more than 350,000 distinct CDR3 sequences, about a third seen once. The specimen was PBMCs. These receptor sequences come from a human donor in good health (CMV status not recorded). Some clones in this sample may be carry-over from other donors' samples.

CDR3 coding DNA: TGTGCCAGTTCAGGGTCCCACGAGCAGTTCTTC. It is translated as CASSGSHEQFF. J is TRBJ2-1 and V is TRBV2; D may be TRBD1 (5 bases). The CDR3 runs 11 residues. The germline V and J ends were trimmed by 9 bases and 10 bases, with 13 bases remaining between them. In germline, CDR1 is SNHLY, CDR2 FYNNEI.

A note on this clonotype: A much larger clone is a single base away; this may be a read error. The V gene is TRBV7-8, the J gene TRBJ1-1; D gene unclear. The germline gives CDR1 SGHVS, CDR2 FQNEAQ. The CDR3 consists of 15 residues. The V and J ends lost 1 base and 4 bases respectively, with 13 bases between them. The CDR3 region is CASSLDLGLGTEAFF. The CDR3 nucleotides are TGTGCCAGCAGCTTAGACCTAGGGTTGGGCACTGAAGCTTTCTTT.

This clonotype was counted only a few times. The chain uses TRBV7-2 and TRBJ1-4; unclear D gene. Germline V CDR1 and CDR2: SGHTA, FQGNSA. There are 13 residues in the CDR3. V lost 5 bases and J lost 5, with 9 bases in between. The CDR3 nucleotides read TGTGCCAGCAGCCAAACAAGAAATGAAAAACTGTTTTTT. As protein: CASSQTRNEKLFF.

The chain carries TRBV7-9 and TRBJ2-1; TRBD2 matches at 8 bases. V lost 6 bases to trimming and J lost 8 bases; unmatched junction nucleotides: 12. The CDR3 sequence is 15 residues long. The germline V gene encodes CDR1 SEHNR and CDR2 FQNEAQ (reference sequence). The CDR3 region has the DNA TGTGCCAGCAGACCTAGGGGCGGGGGGATAGATGAGCAGTTCTTC. The encoded protein is CASRPRGGGIDEQFF.

As concerns this clonotype: In this CDR3 the conserved last residue, phenylalanine or tryptophan, is missing, so a read error is likely. The CDR3: CASSSLILAANYGYTL. The CDR3 bases are TGTGCCAGCAGCTCTTTGATACTCGCCGCTAACTATGGCTACACCTTA. The chain employs TRBV7-9 and TRBJ1-2; D is ambiguous. Trimming took off 4 bases at V and 0 bases at J, with 15 bases between the two ends. This CDR3 contains 16 residues. CDR1 SEHNR and CDR2 FQNEAQ come from the germline V gene (reference sequence).

For this clonotype: One end of the junction is discordant with germline, which a read error may explain. The chain has TRBV27 and TRBJ2-1, with a possible D match to TRBD2 (5 bases). Germline V gene sequence: CDR1 MNHEY, CDR2 SMNVEV (reference sequence). The CDR3 spans 14 residues. As DNA, the CDR3 is TGTGCCAGCAGTTTATCATCGGGATACAATGAGCATTTCTTC. The encoded protein is CASSLSSGYNEHFF.

This chain connects TRBV6-2 or TRBV6-3 to TRBJ2-1; 8 bases agree with TRBD2. CDR1 and CDR2 from the germline V gene are MNHEY and SVGEGT. There are 15 residues in the CDR3. V dropped 5 bases and J dropped 8; count of bases not matched to a gene: 11. The CDR3 spells CASSTGGADSDEQFF. CDR3 DNA: TGTGCCAGCAGTACCGGGGGGGCCGATTCGGATGAGCAGTTCTTC.

In its sample, this clonotype was seen many times. The CDR3 sequence is CASTLTGELFF. Written as DNA, the CDR3 is TGTGCCAGCACCCTCACCGGGGAGCTGTTTTTT. The chain couples TRBV5-6 to TRBJ2-2; D ambiguous. Germline V lookup: CDR1 SGHDT, CDR2 YYEEEE. With 6 bases removed from V and 4 bases from J, the gap between germline ends came to 4 bases. The CDR3 consists of 11 residues.

The chain links TRBV7-9 to TRBJ2-5; 8 nucleotides agree with TRBD2. After removal of 5 bases from V and 4 bases from J, the junction contained 6 bases not matched to a gene. The CDR3 is 14 residues long. CDR1 and CDR2 (germline): SEHNR, FQNEAQ (reference sequence). CDR3 in amino acids: CASSPRTSSETQYF. The CDR3 bases are TGTGCCAGCAGCCCACGGACTAGCTCAGAGACCCAGTACTTC.

This clonotype was detected ten times or more. V is TRBV12-3 or TRBV12-4 and J is TRBJ2-3; the D gene is possibly TRBD1 (6 bases). V was cut by 3 bases and J by 9 bases, with 10 bases left in between. The CDR3 is 12 residues long. The CDR3 loop is CASSLLGATQYF. CDR3 coding DNA: TGTGCCAGCAGTTTGTTGGGGGCCACGCAGTATTTT.

The rearrangement uses TRBV20-1 and TRBJ2-1, with D possibly matching TRBD1 (6 bases). The V gene's germline CDR1 is DFQATT and CDR2 SNEGSKA (reference sequence). This CDR3 region has 15 residues. V was shortened by 1 base and J by 3 bases, with 13 bases between the two germline ends. The CDR3 coding sequence is TGCAGTGCTAGAGTCGGACAGTGGAGCTACAATGAGCAGTTCTTC. Protein product: CSARVGQWSYNEQFF.

This clonotype has only one observation. The chain recombines TRBV20-1 with TRBJ1-1; TRBD1 might be the D (6 bases). CDR1 and CDR2 (germline): DFQATT, SNEGSKA (reference sequence). V lost 6 bases and J 0 bases, leaving 11 bases between the germline ends. The CDR3 has 13 residues. The CDR3, as DNA: TGCAGTGCACAGGGTGAAATGAACACTGAAGCTTTCTTT. Protein sequence: CSAQGEMNTEAFF.